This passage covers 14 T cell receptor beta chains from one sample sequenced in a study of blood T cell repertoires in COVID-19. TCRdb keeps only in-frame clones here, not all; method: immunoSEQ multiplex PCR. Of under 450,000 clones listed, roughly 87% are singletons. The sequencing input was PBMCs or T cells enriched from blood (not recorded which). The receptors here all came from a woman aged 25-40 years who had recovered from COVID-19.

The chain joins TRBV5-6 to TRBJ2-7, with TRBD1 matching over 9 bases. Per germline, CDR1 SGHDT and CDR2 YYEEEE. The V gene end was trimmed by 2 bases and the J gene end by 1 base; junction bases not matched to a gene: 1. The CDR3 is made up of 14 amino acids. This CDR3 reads CASSFGQGSYEQYF. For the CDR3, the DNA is TGTGCCAGCAGCTTCGGACAGGGGTCCTACGAGCAGTACTTC.

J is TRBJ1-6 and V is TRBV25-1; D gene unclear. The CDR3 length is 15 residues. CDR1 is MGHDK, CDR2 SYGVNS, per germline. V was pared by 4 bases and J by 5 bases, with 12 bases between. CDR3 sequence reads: CASSVTRGNNSPLHF. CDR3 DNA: TGTGCCAGCAGTGTGACCCGGGGTAATAATTCACCCCTCCACTTT. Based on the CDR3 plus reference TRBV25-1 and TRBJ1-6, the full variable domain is EADIYQTPRYLVIGTGKKITLECSQTMGHDKMYWYQQDPGMELHLIHYSYGVNSTEKGDLSSESTVSRIRTEHFPLTLESARPSHTSQYLCASSVTRGNNSPLHFGNGTRLTVT.

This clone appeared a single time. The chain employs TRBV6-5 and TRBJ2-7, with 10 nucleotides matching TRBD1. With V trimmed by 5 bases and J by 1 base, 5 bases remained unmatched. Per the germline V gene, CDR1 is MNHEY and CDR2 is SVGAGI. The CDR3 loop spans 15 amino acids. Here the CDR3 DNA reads TGTGCCAGCAGTCCTACGGGACAGGGGTCCTACGAGCAGTACTTC. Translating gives CASSPTGQGSYEQYF.

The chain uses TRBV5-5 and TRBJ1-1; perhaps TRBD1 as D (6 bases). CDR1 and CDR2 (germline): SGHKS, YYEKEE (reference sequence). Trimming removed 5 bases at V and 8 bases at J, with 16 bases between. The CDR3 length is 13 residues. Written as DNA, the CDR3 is TGTGCCAGCAGTTCTCTCACAGGGAAAGAAGCTTTCTTT. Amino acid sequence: CASSSLTGKEAFF.

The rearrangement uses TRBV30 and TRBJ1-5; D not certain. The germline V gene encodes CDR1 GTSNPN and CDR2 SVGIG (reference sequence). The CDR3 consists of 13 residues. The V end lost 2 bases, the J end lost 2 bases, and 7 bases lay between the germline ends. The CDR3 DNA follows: TGTGCCTGGAGTTCGAGAGGCAATCAGCCCCAGCATTTT. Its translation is CAWSSRGNQPQHF. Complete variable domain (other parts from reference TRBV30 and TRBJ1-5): SQTIHQWPATLVQPVGSPLSLECTVEGTSNPNLYWYRQAAGRGLQLLFYSVGIGQISSEVPQNLSASRPQDRQFILSSKKLLLSDSGFYLCAWSSRGNQPQHFGDGTRLSIL.

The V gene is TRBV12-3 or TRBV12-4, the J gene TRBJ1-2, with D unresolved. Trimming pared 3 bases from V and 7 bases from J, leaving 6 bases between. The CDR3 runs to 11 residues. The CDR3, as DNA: TGTGCCAGCAGTTTGAGGGTTGGCTACACCTTC. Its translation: CASSLRVGYTF.

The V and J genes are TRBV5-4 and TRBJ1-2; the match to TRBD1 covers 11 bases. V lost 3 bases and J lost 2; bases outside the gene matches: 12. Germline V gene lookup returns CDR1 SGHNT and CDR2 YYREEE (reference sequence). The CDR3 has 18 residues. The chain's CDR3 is CASSSLKMGQGVNYGYTF. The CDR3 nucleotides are TGTGCCAGCAGCTCTCTTAAGATGGGACAGGGGGTAAACTATGGCTACACCTTC.

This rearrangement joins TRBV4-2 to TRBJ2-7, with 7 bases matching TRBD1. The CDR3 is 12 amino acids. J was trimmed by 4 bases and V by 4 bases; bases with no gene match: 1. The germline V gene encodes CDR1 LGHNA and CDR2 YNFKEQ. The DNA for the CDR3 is TGTGCCAGCAGCCTACAGGGGTACGAGCAGTACTTC. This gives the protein CASSLQGYEQYF.

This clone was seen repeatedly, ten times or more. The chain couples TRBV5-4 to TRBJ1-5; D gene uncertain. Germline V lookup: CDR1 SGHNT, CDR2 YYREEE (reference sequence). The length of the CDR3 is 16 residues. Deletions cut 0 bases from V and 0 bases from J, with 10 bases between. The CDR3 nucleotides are TGTGCCAGCAGCTTGGGAGGGCCGGATAGCAATCAGCCCCAGCATTTT. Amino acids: CASSLGGPDSNQPQHF.

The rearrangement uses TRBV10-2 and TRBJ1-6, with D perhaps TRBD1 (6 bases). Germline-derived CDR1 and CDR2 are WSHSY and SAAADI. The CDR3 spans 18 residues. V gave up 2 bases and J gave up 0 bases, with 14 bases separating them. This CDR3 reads CASSEGGDRSSYNSPLHF. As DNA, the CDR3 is TGCGCCAGCAGTGAGGGGGGCGACAGGAGCTCCTATAATTCACCCCTCCACTTT.

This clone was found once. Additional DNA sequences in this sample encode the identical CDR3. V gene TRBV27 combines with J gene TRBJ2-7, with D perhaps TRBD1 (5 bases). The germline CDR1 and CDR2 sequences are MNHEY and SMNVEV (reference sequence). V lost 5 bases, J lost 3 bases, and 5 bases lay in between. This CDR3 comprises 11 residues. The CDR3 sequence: CASSQGYEQYF. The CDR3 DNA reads TGTGCCAGCAGTCAGGGCTACGAGCAGTACTTC.

The CDR3 region is CASRDRYTGELFF. The CDR3, as DNA: TGTGCCAGCAGGGACAGGTACACCGGGGAGCTGTTTTTT. This sequence joins TRBV6-5 and TRBJ2-2; 7 bases line up with TRBD1. V lost 6 bases to trimming and J lost 3 bases; unmatched junction nucleotides: 1. Germline V lookup: CDR1 MNHEY, CDR2 SVGAGI. The length of the CDR3 is 13 residues.

The CDR3 region has the DNA TGTGCCAGCAGTAGAGCGGGGGTTGCTGATACGCAGTATTTT. This codes for CASSRAGVADTQYF. This chain connects TRBV9 to TRBJ2-3; 8 nucleotides line up with TRBD2. CDR3 length: 14 residues. Trimming at V came to 5 bases and at J to 6 bases, leaving 8 bases not matched to a gene. Germline CDR1 is SGDLS and CDR2 is YYNGEE. Drawing the rest from reference TRBV9 and TRBJ2-3, the complete variable domain is DSGVTQTPKHLITATGQRVTLRCSPRSGDLSVYWYQQSLDQGLQFLIQYYNGEERAKGNILERFSAQQFPDLHSELNLSSLELGDSALYFCASSRAGVADTQYFGPGTRLTVL.

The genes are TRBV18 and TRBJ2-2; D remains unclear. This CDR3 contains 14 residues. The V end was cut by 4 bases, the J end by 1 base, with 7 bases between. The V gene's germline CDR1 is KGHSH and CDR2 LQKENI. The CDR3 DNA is TGTGCCAGCTCACGAGCAGGGAACACCGGGGAGCTGTTTTTT. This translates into CASSRAGNTGELFF.